A selection of T cell receptor beta chains follows, all from one sample in a study of T cells in Graves' hyperthyroidism and ophthalmopathy. TCRdb redid the calling of the multiplex PCR reads with MiXCR, one entry per CDR3 protein. The sample contains 370,000 or so distinct CDR3 sequences, 20% to 25% of which appear only once. The sample taken for sequencing was blood. These receptors were taken from a man between 45 and 60 years old with Graves' hyperthyroidism. Each CDR3 is given with its conserved first and last residue. D genes are given only for firm matches. Rows may omit the clone size; those that give it use once, few, many or a size class.

clone_size	j_call	d_call	v_call	cdr3_aa	cdr3_nt
NA	TRBJ2-5	TRBD2	TRBV7-2	CASSLLAGGAETQYF	TGTGCCAGCAGCTTACTAGCGGGAGGGGCAGAGACCCAGTACTTC
few	TRBJ2-7	TRBD1	TRBV7-2	CASSSGQVPEQYF	TGTGCCAGCAGCTCGGGACAGGTCCCGGAGCAGTACTTC
NA	TRBJ2-7	NA	TRBV12-3/TRBV12-4	CAGSLTGREQYF	TGTGCCGGCAGTCTCACAGGGCGCGAGCAGTACTTC
many	TRBJ2-5	NA	TRBV2	CASSPFRTAAWTQYF	TGTGCCAGCAGTCCCTTTCGGACGGCCGCTTGGACCCAGTACTTC
few	TRBJ1-1	NA	TRBV5-1	CASRVEGKAEAFF	TGCGCCAGCAGGGTCGAGGGAAAAGCTGAAGCTTTCTTT
NA	TRBJ2-5	TRBD1	TRBV7-6	CASSSSQGQGAMVETQYF	TGTGCCAGCAGCTCCTCCCAAGGACAGGGGGCTATGGTAGAGACCCAGTACTTC
NA	TRBJ1-2	NA	TRBV4-1	CASSQDYGDEDGYTF	TGCGCCAGCAGCCAAGATTATGGGGATGAGGATGGCTACACCTTC
NA	TRBJ1-2	TRBD1	TRBV30	CAWGGPDRDYGYTF	TGTGCCTGGGGTGGCCCAGACAGGGACTATGGCTACACCTTC
NA	TRBJ1-2	TRBD1	TRBV19	CASSIGPPWTGEGYTF	TGTGCCAGTAGTATAGGCCCCCCGTGGACAGGCGAAGGCTACACCTTC
few	TRBJ2-3	NA	TRBV5-1	CASSSAPTDTQYF	TGCGCCAGCAGTTCCGCCCCCACAGATACGCAGTATTTT
NA	TRBJ2-5	TRBD1	TRBV10-3	CAISDLTGGAEETQYF	TGTGCCATCAGTGATTTGACAGGGGGCGCCGAGGAGACCCAGTACTTC
many	TRBJ2-7	TRBD1	TRBV5-1	CASREQGARNEQYF	TGCGCCAGCAGGGAACAGGGGGCGCGTAACGAGCAGTACTTC
few	TRBJ1-6	NA	TRBV12-3/TRBV12-4	CASSLAPRRGSYNSPLHF	TGTGCCAGCAGTTTAGCGCCCAGGCGGGGGTCCTATAATTCACCCCTCCACTTT
few	TRBJ1-1	NA	TRBV20-1	CSASNENTEAFF	TGCAGTGCTAGTAATGAGAACACTGAAGCTTTCTTT
NA	TRBJ1-2	NA	TRBV5-6	CASSRGFEGYTF	TGTGCCAGCAGTAGGGGCTTTGAGGGCTACACCTTC
few	TRBJ1-2	NA	TRBV5-1	CASSLGDSNYGYTF	TGCGCCAGCAGCTTGGGGGATTCGAACTATGGCTACACCTTC
NA	TRBJ1-5	NA	TRBV9	CASSVGQNSNQPQHF	TGTGCCAGCAGCGTAGGACAGAATAGCAATCAGCCCCAGCATTTT
few	TRBJ2-3	NA	TRBV9	CASSVGDATDTQYF	TGTGCCAGCAGCGTAGGGGATGCCACAGATACGCAGTATTTT
NA	TRBJ2-7	TRBD2	TRBV7-9	CASSFREAYEQYF	TGTGCCAGCAGCTTCCGGGAGGCCTACGAGCAGTACTTC
few	TRBJ2-5	NA	TRBV7-3	CASSPGPWVSEETQYF	TGTGCCAGCAGCCCCGGCCCGTGGGTATCCGAAGAGACCCAGTACTTC
once	TRBJ1-4	NA	TRBV28	CASSLWSEKLFF	TGTGCCAGCAGTTTATGGTCCGAAAAACTGTTTTTT
few	TRBJ1-3	NA	TRBV20-1	CSAREGNSGNTIYF	TGCAGTGCTAGAGAGGGTAATTCTGGAAACACCATATATTTT
few	TRBJ2-5	NA	TRBV4-1	CASSQGPSQGRETQYF	TGCGCCAGCAGCCAAGGGCCTTCCCAGGGGCGGGAGACCCAGTACTTC
NA	TRBJ2-1	TRBD2	TRBV30	CAWIPWGRAEQFF	TGTGCCTGGATTCCTTGGGGGAGGGCCGAGCAGTTCTTC
few	TRBJ2-1	TRBD1	TRBV12-3/TRBV12-4	CASSFLDRVGNEQFF	TGTGCCAGCAGTTTCTTGGACAGGGTGGGCAATGAGCAGTTCTTC
NA	TRBJ1-1	NA	TRBV19	CASSDQQRRNTEAFF	TGTGCCAGTAGTGACCAGCAAAGGAGGAACACTGAAGCTTTCTTT
NA	TRBJ2-3	TRBD1	TRBV2	CASSGGQRPDTQYF	TGTGCCAGCAGTGGGGGACAGCGTCCAGATACGCAGTATTTT
NA	TRBJ2-7	TRBD2	TRBV27	CASSPQGLSGRGNYEQYF	TGTGCCAGCAGCCCACAGGGCCTTAGCGGGAGGGGCAACTACGAGCAGTACTTC
NA	TRBJ1-1	NA	TRBV6-1	CASSDEGGYTEAFF	TGTGCCAGCAGTGACGAAGGGGGGTACACTGAAGCTTTCTTT
few	TRBJ2-5	NA	TRBV5-6	CASSLVGTGETQYF	TGTGCCAGCAGCTTGGTAGGGACCGGGGAGACCCAGTACTTC
NA	TRBJ1-4	TRBD1	TRBV6-2/TRBV6-3	CASSQKTGGFEKLFF	TGTGCCAGCAGTCAAAAGACAGGGGGCTTTGAAAAACTGTTTTTT
NA	TRBJ1-1	NA	TRBV11-2	CASSSTAEAFF	TGTGCCAGCAGCTCCACCGCTGAAGCTTTCTTT
few	TRBJ2-5	NA	TRBV18	CASSPPRPHEETQYF	TGTGCCAGCTCACCCCCGCGGCCCCACGAGGAGACCCAGTACTTC
NA	TRBJ1-6	NA	TRBV30	CAWSEAQDSPLHF	TGTGCCTGGAGCGAGGCGCAAGATTCACCCCTCCACTTT
many	TRBJ2-5	NA	TRBV29-1	CSGGEETQYF	TGCAGCGGAGGGGAAGAGACCCAGTACTTC
few	TRBJ2-7	TRBD2	TRBV11-1	CASSFLAGLYEQYF	TGTGCCAGCAGCTTCCTAGCGGGACTCTACGAGCAGTACTTC
few	TRBJ2-5	NA	TRBV5-1	CASSLAPTSGGTQYF	TGCGCCAGCAGCTTGGCCCCTACTTCGGGCGGGACCCAGTACTTC
few	TRBJ2-1	TRBD2	TRBV24-1	CATSDTGLAEGNEQFF	TGTGCCACCAGTGATACCGGACTAGCGGAGGGGAATGAGCAGTTCTTC
few	TRBJ2-1	NA	TRBV12-3/TRBV12-4	CASSPNYEQFF	TGTGCCAGCAGTCCTAACTATGAGCAGTTCTTC
NA	TRBJ1-1	TRBD1	TRBV5-1	CASSPGQTYTEAFF	TGCGCCAGCAGCCCGGGACAGACATACACTGAAGCTTTCTTT
many	TRBJ1-1	TRBD1	TRBV18	CASSRLQGYTEAFF	TGTGCCAGCTCACGTCTACAGGGGTACACTGAAGCTTTCTTT
many	TRBJ2-1	TRBD1	TRBV2	CASRGQAYNEQFF	TGTGCCAGCAGGGGACAGGCCTACAATGAGCAGTTCTTC
NA	TRBJ2-3	TRBD2	TRBV10-3	CAITPSGSVTDTQYF	TGTGCCATCACGCCGAGCGGGAGTGTCACAGATACGCAGTATTTT
many	TRBJ2-7	TRBD1	TRBV28	CASRGTGVVYEQYF	TGTGCCAGCAGAGGGACAGGGGTTGTGTACGAGCAGTACTTC
NA	TRBJ2-3	TRBD1	TRBV20-1	CSARGDLTGGLTDTQYF	TGCAGTGCTAGAGGTGACTTGACAGGGGGACTCACAGATACGCAGTATTTT
NA	TRBJ2-7	NA	TRBV6-8	CASSYTGWYEQYF	TGTGCCAGCAGTTACACAGGGTGGTACGAGCAGTACTTC
few	TRBJ2-1	TRBD2	TRBV20-1	CSARWLAGDDEQFF	TGCAGTGCTAGATGGCTAGCGGGAGACGATGAGCAGTTCTTC
few	TRBJ2-7	NA	TRBV6-1	CASSSTRVVRSYEQYF	TGTGCCAGCAGCTCTACCCGGGTAGTTCGCTCCTACGAGCAGTACTTC
few	TRBJ1-1	TRBD1	TRBV2	CAVPGQGVLRGMNTEAFF	TGTGCCGTTCCGGGACAGGGGGTTCTGAGGGGGATGAACACTGAAGCTTTCTTT
NA	TRBJ2-7	NA	TRBV12-3/TRBV12-4	CASTLDGYYEQYF	TGTGCCAGCACCTTAGACGGATACTACGAGCAGTACTTC
NA	TRBJ2-1	TRBD1	TRBV28	CASKGQGFYNEQFF	TGTGCCAGCAAGGGACAGGGATTCTACAATGAGCAGTTCTTC
many	TRBJ2-1	TRBD1	TRBV10-3	CAIEGTGAVGYNEQFF	TGTGCCATCGAGGGGACAGGGGCGGTAGGTTACAATGAGCAGTTCTTC
NA	TRBJ2-7	TRBD2	TRBV7-9	CASSQWGGDYEQYF	TGTGCCAGTAGCCAGTGGGGGGGAGACTACGAGCAGTACTTC
NA	TRBJ2-5	NA	TRBV18	CASSPLSTVQETQYF	TGTGCCAGCTCACCACTTAGTACAGTCCAAGAGACCCAGTACTTC